This TCR beta chain originates from a study of T cell responses to AZD1222 COVID-19 vaccine. Germline lookup yields CDR1 SEHNR and CDR2 FQNEAQ (reference sequence). Trimming removed 5 bases from V and 0 bases from J, with 8 bases in between. This CDR3 is 14 amino acids long. Clones were sequenced by immunoSEQ multiplex PCR, and TCRdb holds only the in-frame ones, with some missing. The sample has approximately 110,000 clones; about 91% are singletons. The chain recombines TRBV7-9 with TRBJ2-1; maybe TRBD1 (6 bases). Sequencing used peripheral blood, obtained on day 0 of AZD1222 vaccination. The TCR sequence derives from an adult in good health. The DNA for the CDR3 is TGTGCCAGCAGCCGGGACAACTCCTACAATGAGCAGTTCTTC. It is translated as CASSRDNSYNEQFF.